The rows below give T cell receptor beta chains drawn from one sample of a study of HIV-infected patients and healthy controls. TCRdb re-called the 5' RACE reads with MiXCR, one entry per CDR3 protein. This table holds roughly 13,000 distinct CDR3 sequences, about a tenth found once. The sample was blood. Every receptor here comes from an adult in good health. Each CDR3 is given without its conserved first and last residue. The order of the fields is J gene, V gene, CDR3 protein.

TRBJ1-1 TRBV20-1 SARGPNTEAF
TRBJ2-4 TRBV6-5 ASSYSKGTDIQY
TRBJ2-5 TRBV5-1 ASSLAAVGGETQY
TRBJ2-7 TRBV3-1 ASSHLSGYEQY
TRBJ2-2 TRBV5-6 ASSPPLAGVTGELF
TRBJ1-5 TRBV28 ASSPGSLGSNQPQH
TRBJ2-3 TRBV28 ASSPGTGRDTQY
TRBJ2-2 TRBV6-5 ASQGTGLGGELF
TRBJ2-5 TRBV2 ASSRDSQETQY
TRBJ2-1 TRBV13 ASSLAGGLNEQF
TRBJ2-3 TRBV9 ASSLIVPTSRFTDTQY
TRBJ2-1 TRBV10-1 ASSEGSGTRNEQF
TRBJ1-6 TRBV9 ASSTGQVNSPLH
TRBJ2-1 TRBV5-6 ASSFGLAGYNEQF
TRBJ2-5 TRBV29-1 SVATGIQETQY
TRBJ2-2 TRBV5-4 ASRQGGSAGELF
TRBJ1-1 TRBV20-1 SARTGDATEAF
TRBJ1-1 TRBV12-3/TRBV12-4 ASSRGMNTEAF
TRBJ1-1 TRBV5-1 ASSLQSNPNTEAF
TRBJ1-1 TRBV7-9 ASSPGTGTSNTEAF
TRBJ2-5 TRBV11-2 ASSPYWREQETQY
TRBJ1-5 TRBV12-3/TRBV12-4 ASRLSSNQPQH
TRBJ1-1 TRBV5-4 ASSPKQGDTEAF
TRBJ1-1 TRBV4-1 ASSQDWAGRAF
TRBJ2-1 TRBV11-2 ASSPWTSGTRNNEQF
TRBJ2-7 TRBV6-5 ASRAPGTGDVQY
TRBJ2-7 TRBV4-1 ASSQDSGSGYEQY
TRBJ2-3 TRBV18 ASCGYTDTQY
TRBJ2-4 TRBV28 ASSRRTGAKNIQY
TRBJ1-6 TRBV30 AWSTTGEHSPLH
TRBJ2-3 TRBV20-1 SASQGHTDTQY
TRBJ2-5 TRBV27 ASSLRQAQETQY
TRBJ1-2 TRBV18 ASSPDYGYT